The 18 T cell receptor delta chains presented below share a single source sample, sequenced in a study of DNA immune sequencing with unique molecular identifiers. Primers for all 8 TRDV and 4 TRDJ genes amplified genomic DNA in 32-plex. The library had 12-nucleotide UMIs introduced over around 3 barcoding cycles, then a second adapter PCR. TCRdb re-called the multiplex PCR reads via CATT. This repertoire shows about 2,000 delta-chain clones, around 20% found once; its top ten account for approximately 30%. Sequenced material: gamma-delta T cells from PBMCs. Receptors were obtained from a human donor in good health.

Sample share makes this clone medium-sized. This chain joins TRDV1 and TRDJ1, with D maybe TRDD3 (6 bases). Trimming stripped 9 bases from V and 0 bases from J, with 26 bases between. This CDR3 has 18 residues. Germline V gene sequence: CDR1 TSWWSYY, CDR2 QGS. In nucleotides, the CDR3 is TGTGCTCTACTCCAAAGGGTACGACTGGGACTTTACACCGATAAACTCATCTTT. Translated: CALLQRVRLGLYTDKLIF.

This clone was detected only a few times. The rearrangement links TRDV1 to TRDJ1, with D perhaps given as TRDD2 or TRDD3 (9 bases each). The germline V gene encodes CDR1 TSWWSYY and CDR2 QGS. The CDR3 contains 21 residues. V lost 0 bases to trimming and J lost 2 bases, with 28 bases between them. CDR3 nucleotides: TGTGCTCTTGGGGAACTCCCCTTCCTACTGGGGATACGCGCTTGGACCGATAAACTCATCTTT. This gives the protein CALGELPFLLGIRAWTDKLIF.

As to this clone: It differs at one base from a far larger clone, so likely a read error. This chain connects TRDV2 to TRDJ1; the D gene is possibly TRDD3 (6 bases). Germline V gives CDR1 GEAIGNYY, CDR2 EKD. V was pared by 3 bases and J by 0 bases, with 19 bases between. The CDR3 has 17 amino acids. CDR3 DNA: TGTGCCTGTGACGAACTGTTGGGGGGGACCTACACCGATAAACTCATCTTT. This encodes CACDELLGGTYTDKLIF.

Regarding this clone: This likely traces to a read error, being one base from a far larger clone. The CDR3 is CALGAIGLPTGYWGRPHCLTALLFF. The CDR3 nucleotides are TGTGCTCTTGGGGCGATAGGCCTACCCACCGGGTACTGGGGGAGACCCCATTGTTTGACAGCACTACTCTTCTTT. The rearrangement joins TRDV1 to TRDJ2; 9 bases align to TRDD3. This CDR3 is built from 25 residues. Per the germline V gene, CDR1 is TSWWSYY and CDR2 is QGS.

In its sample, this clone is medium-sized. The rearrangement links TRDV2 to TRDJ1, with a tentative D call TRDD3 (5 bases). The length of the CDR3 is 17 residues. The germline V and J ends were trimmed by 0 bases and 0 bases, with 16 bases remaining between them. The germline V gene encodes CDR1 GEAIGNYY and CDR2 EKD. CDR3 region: CACDTAGRRTHTDKLIF. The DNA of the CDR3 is TGTGCCTGTGACACCGCTGGGAGACGCACCCACACCGATAAACTCATCTTT.

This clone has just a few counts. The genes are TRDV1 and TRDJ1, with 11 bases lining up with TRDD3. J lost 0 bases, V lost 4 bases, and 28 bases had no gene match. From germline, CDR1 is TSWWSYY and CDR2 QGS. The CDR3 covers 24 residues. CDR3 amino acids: CALGVAPHGPLYWGIREYTDKLIF. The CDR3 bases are TGTGCTCTTGGGGTGGCACCGCACGGACCCCTTTACTGGGGGATAAGGGAGTACACCGATAAACTCATCTTT.

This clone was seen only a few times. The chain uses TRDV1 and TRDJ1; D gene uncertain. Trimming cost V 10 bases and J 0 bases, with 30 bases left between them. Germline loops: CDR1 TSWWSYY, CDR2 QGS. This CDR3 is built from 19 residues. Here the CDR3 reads CAPRGPLGVGGHYTDKLIF. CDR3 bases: TGTGCTCCCCGGGGCCCACTAGGGGTGGGAGGCCATTACACCGATAAACTCATCTTT.

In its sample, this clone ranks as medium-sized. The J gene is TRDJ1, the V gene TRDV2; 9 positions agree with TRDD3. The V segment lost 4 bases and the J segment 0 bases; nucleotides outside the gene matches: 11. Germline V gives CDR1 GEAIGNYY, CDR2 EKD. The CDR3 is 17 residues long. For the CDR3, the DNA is TGTGCCTGTGAAGCACTGGGGGAGAAACGCAACACCGATAAACTCATCTTT. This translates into CACEALGEKRNTDKLIF.

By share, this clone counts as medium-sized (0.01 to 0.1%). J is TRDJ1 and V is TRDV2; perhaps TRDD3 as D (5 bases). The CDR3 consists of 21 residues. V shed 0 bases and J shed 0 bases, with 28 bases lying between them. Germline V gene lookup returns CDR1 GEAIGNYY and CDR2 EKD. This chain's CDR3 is CACDTGTLVMGPSRDTDKLIF. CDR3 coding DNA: TGTGCCTGTGACACCGGGACCTTGGTTATGGGGCCATCGAGGGACACCGATAAACTCATCTTT.

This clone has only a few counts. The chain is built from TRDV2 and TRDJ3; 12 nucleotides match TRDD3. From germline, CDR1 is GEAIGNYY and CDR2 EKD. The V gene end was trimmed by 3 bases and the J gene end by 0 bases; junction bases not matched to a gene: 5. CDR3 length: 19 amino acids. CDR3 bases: TGTGCCTGTGACCCTCTACTGGGGGATACCTCCTGGGACACCCGACAGATGTTTTTC. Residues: CACDPLLGDTSWDTRQMFF.

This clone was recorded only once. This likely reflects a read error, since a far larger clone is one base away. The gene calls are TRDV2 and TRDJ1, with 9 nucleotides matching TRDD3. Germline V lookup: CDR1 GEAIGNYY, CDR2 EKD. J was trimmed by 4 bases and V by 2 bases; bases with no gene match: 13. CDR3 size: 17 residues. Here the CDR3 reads CACDKLGDSTLSDKLIF. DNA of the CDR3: TGTGCCTGTGACAAGCTGGGGGATTCGACCTTGAGCGATAAACTCATCTTT.

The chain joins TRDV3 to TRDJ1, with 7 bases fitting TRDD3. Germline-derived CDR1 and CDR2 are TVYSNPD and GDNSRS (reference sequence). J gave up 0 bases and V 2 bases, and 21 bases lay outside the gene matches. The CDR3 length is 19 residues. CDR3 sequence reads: CAFSLAPGGPEWYTDKLIF. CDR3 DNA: TGTGCCTTTTCCTTGGCCCCTGGGGGGCCCGAATGGTACACCGATAAACTCATCTTT.

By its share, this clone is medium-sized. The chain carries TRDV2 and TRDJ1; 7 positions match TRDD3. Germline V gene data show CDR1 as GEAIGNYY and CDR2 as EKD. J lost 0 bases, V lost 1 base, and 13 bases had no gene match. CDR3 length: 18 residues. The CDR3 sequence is CACDTISWGTLDTDKLIF. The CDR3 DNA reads TGTGCCTGTGACACAATTTCTTGGGGGACACTAGACACCGATAAACTCATCTTT.

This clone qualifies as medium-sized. The CDR3 DNA sequence: TGTGCCTGTGACACCGTGCCTAAGGGCCATAAACTCATCTTT. It specifies CACDTVPKGHKLIF. The rearrangement uses TRDV2 and TRDJ1; D remains unclear. CDR3 length: 14 amino acids. Trimming stripped 0 bases from V and 6 bases from J, with 13 bases between. CDR1 GEAIGNYY and CDR2 EKD come from the germline V gene.

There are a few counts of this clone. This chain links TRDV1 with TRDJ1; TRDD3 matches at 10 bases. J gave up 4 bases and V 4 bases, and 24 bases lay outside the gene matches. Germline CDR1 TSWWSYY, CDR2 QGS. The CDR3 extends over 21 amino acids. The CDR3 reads CALGGLLPRCTGWGILDKLIF. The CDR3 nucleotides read TGTGCTCTTGGGGGGTTACTTCCCCGTTGCACGGGGTGGGGGATACTCGATAAACTCATCTTT.

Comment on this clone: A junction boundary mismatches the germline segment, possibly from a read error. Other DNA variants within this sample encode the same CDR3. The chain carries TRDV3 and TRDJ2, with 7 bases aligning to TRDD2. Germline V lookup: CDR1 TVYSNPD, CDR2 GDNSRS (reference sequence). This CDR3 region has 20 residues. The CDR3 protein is CASTSRFPTGLTRPTDKLIF. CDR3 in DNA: TGTGCCTCCACCTCCCGCTTTCCTACGGGACTGACGCGGCCGACCGATAAACTCATTTTT.

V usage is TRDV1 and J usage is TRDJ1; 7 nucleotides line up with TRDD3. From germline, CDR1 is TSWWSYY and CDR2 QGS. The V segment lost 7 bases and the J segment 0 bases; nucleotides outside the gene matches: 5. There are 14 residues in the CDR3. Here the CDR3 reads CALVAGGNTDKLIF. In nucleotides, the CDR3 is TGTGCTCTTGTGGCTGGGGGGAACACCGATAAACTCATCTTT.

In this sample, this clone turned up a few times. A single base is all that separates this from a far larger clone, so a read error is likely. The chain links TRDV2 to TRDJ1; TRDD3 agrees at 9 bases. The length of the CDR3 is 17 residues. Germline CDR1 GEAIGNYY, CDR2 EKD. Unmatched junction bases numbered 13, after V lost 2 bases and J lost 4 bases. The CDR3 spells CACDNLGDSILSDKLIF. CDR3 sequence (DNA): TGTGCCTGTGACAATCTGGGGGATTCGATCTTGAGCGATAAACTCATCTTT.